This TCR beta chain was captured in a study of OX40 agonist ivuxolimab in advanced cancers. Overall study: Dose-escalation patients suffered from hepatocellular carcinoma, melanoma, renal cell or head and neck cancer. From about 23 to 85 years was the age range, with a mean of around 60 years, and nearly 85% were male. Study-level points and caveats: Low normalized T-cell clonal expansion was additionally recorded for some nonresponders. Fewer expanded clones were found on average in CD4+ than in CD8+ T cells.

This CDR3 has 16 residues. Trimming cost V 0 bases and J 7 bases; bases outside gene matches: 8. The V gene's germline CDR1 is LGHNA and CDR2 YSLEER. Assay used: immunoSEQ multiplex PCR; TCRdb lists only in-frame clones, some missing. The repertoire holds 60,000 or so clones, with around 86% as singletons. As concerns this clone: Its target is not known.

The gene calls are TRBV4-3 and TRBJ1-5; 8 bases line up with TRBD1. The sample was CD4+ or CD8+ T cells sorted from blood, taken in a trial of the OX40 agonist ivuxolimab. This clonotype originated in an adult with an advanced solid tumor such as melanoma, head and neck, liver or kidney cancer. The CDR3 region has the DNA TGCGCCAGCAGCCAAGATCTTGACAGGGGAGGACAGCCCCAGCATTTT. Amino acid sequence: CASSQDLDRGGQPQHF.